These 13 T cell receptor beta chains came from one sample sequenced in a study of cytomegalovirus exposure and HLA in healthy donors. PCR was performed using 60 Vbeta and 13 Jbeta primers. Using immunoSEQ multiplex PCR, the repertoire was profiled, and TCRdb retains in-frame clones only, with some absent. The sample lists some 130,000 clones; 74% were seen once. Input material: PBMCs. Every receptor here comes from a male donor in good health and CMV-seronegative.

V usage is TRBV7-3 and J usage is TRBJ2-1; 9 bases line up with TRBD2. Germline trimming cut 3 bases from V and 8 bases from J; bases unmatched to any gene: 5. This CDR3 contains 14 residues. Germline V gene sequence: CDR1 SGHTA, CDR2 FQGTGA. Here the CDR3 reads CASSFSGSIDEQFF. The CDR3 nucleotides are TGTGCCAGCAGCTTTAGCGGGAGTATAGATGAGCAGTTCTTC.

The chain joins TRBV28 to TRBJ2-7; 13 nucleotides match TRBD2. CDR1 MDHEN and CDR2 SYDVKM come from the germline V gene. The CDR3 runs 15 residues. V lost 5 bases and J lost 4; bases outside the gene matches: 5. CDR3 in DNA: TGTGCCAGCAGTCGGTGGACTAGCGGGAGTTACGAGCAGTACTTC. Amino acid sequence: CASSRWTSGSYEQYF.

This clone has just a few counts. The chain combines TRBV28 with TRBJ2-6, with D possibly matching TRBD2 (5 bases). The CDR3 totals 16 residues. The V end lost 5 bases, the J end lost 0 bases, and 11 bases lay between the germline ends. CDR1 and CDR2 (germline): MDHEN, SYDVKM. The CDR3 reads CASSPRRGSGANVLTF. Here the CDR3 DNA reads TGTGCCAGCAGTCCCCGACGGGGCTCTGGGGCCAACGTCCTGACTTTC.

The chain employs TRBV2 and TRBJ2-1; D not certain. V shed 7 bases and J shed 10 bases, with 20 bases lying between them. Germline V gene data show CDR1 as SNHLY and CDR2 as FYNNEI. The CDR3 has 14 amino acids. The CDR3 region has the DNA TGTGCCAGCACCAAAGTGAGACTCGGCCCCGAGCAGTTCTTC. It yields the protein CASTKVRLGPEQFF.

In the case of this clone: Other nucleotide sequences in the sample specify the same CDR3. The chain joins TRBV27 to TRBJ2-7; TRBD2 matches at 9 bases. V lost 3 bases and J lost 5; bases outside the gene matches: 5. There are 14 residues in the CDR3. In germline, CDR1 is MNHEY, CDR2 SMNVEV (reference sequence). CDR3 loop: CASSLASGDHEQYF. In nucleotides, the CDR3 is TGTGCCAGCAGTTTGGCTAGCGGGGACCACGAGCAGTACTTC.

This clone was detected once. The rearrangement joins TRBV6-1 to TRBJ2-1, with D uncertain. The CDR3 extends over 15 amino acids. Germline values: CDR1 MNHNS, CDR2 SASEGT. With 4 bases removed from V and 5 bases from J, the gap between germline ends came to 15 bases. In DNA, the CDR3 is TGTGCCAGCAGTGTCCCGAGGATCTTAGACAATGAGCAGTTCTTC. Translating gives CASSVPRILDNEQFF.

The rearrangement links TRBV11-2 to TRBJ2-5, with 7 bases fitting TRBD2. Germline V gene lookup returns CDR1 SGHAT and CDR2 FQNNGV. The CDR3 is made up of 14 amino acids. With 4 bases clipped from V and 7 bases from J, the junction kept 9 bases outside the gene matches. CDR3 coding DNA: TGTGCCAGCAGCTCGGGGGGTAGGGAGGGGACCCAGTACTTC. Translated: CASSSGGREGTQYF.

This sequence joins TRBV12-1 and TRBJ2-1; the table names TRBD1, a call not compared with the DNA. TRBV12-1 is a pseudogene. The CDR3 is 19 residues long. The chain's CDR3 is CASRHRDRGLGRSYNEQFF. DNA of the CDR3: TGTGCCAGCAGACACCGGGACAGGGGGCTTGGGCGCTCCTACAATGAGCAGTTCTTC.

The chain has TRBV5-4 and TRBJ2-5, with 9 bases matching TRBD2. Germline V gene data show CDR1 as SGHNT and CDR2 as YYREEE (reference sequence). The CDR3 length is 15 residues. V was pared by 3 bases and J by 2 bases, with 5 bases of the junction left unmatched. The CDR3 DNA sequence: TGTGCCAGCAGCTCTAAGCGGGGGGCACAAGAGACCCAGTACTTC. It specifies CASSSKRGAQETQYF.

The genes are TRBV29-1 and TRBJ1-1; 7 bases are shared with TRBD1. V shed 4 bases and J 1 base; nucleotides not matched to a gene: 9. The CDR3 extends over 15 amino acids. Germline V CDR1 and CDR2: SQVTM, ANQGSEA. For the CDR3, the DNA is TGCAGCGTTGTCGGTAGGGGGCGGAGGAACACTGAAGCTTTCTTT. Amino acid sequence: CSVVGRGRRNTEAFF.

V gene TRBV19 combines with J gene TRBJ2-4; D remains unclear. This CDR3 has 16 residues. With 0 bases removed from V and 1 base from J, the gap between germline ends came to 10 bases. CDR1 and CDR2 from the germline V gene are LNHDA and SQIVND (reference sequence). For the CDR3, the DNA is TGTGCCAGTAGTATAGAGGGTCGGCGGGCCAAAAACATTCAGTACTTC. Its translation is CASSIEGRRAKNIQYF. Looking up the rest from reference TRBV19 and TRBJ2-4 gives the full variable domain: DGGITQSPKYLFRKEGQNVTLSCEQNLNHDAMYWYRQDPGQGLRLIYYSQIVNDFQKGDIAEGYSVSREKKESFPLTVTSAQKNPTAFYLCASSIEGRRAKNIQYFGAGTRLSVL.

This clone was recorded only once. This rearrangement joins TRBV13 to TRBJ1-6; 9 nucleotides match TRBD1. J gave up 10 bases and V 4 bases, and 11 bases lay outside the gene matches. The CDR3 loop spans 16 amino acids. Germline CDR1 PRHDT, CDR2 FYEKMQ (reference sequence). CDR3 DNA: TGTGCCAGCAGCTGGGTCTCACAGGGGGCTGCGTCACCCCTCCACTTT. Protein product: CASSWVSQGAASPLHF.

The genes are TRBV15 and TRBJ2-1; 9 positions match TRBD2. With 5 bases clipped from V and 4 bases from J, the junction kept 3 bases outside the gene matches. CDR1 LNHNV and CDR2 YYDKDF come from the germline V gene (reference sequence). The CDR3 has 14 residues. CDR3 amino acids: CATSGGGVYNEQFF. The CDR3 DNA follows: TGTGCCACCAGCGGCGGGGGGGTGTACAATGAGCAGTTCTTC.